The 15 T cell receptor beta chains presented below share a single source sample, sequenced in a study of cytomegalovirus exposure and HLA in healthy donors. Amplification used 60 Vbeta primers and 13 Jbeta primers. Data came from immunoSEQ multiplex PCR; TCRdb stores just in-frame clones and leaves some out. The table lists some 110,000 clones, 75% to 85% of them singletons. Sequencing was performed on PBMCs. These receptors were obtained from a man aged 40-50 years in good health and CMV-seronegative.

The V and J genes are TRBV28 and TRBJ1-5; possibly TRBD1 for D (6 bases). The CDR3 sequence is 13 residues long. V lost 10 bases to trimming and J lost 5 bases, with 15 bases between them. CDR1 is MDHEN and CDR2 is SYDVKM in the germline V gene. The CDR3 here is CAINDRSYQPQHF. The CDR3 DNA is TGTGCCATCAATGACAGGTCATATCAGCCCCAGCATTTT. The full variable domain, completed using reference TRBV28 and TRBJ1-5, is DVKVTQSSRYLVKRTGEKVFLECVQDMDHENMFWYRQDPGLGLRLIYFSYDVKMKEKGDIPEGYSVSREKKERFSLILESASTNQTSMYLCAINDRSYQPQHFGDGTRLSIL.

The chain couples TRBV7-2 to TRBJ1-4; TRBD1 is a possible D gene (5 bases). This CDR3 is 18 amino acids long. CDR1 is SGHTA, CDR2 FQGNSA, per germline. Trimming took 0 bases from V and 4 from J, leaving 18 bases between them. CDR3 in amino acids: CASSLAGGGSWVNEKLFF. The CDR3 coding sequence is TGTGCCAGCAGCTTAGCGGGGGGAGGTTCCTGGGTTAATGAAAAACTGTTTTTT. Looking up the rest from reference TRBV7-2 and TRBJ1-4 gives the full variable domain: GAGVSQSPSNKVTEKGKDVELRCDPISGHTALYWYRQSLGQGLEFLIYFQGNSAPDKSGLPSDRFSAERTGGSVSTLTIQRTQQEDSAVYLCASSLAGGGSWVNEKLFFGSGTQLSVL.

Of note for this clone: The junction departs from the called germline gene at one end, perhaps through a read error. This chain joins TRBV29-1 and TRBJ2-2; D is unclear. This CDR3 contains 14 residues. Germline CDR1 and CDR2: SQVTM and ANQGSEA. DNA for the CDR3: TGCAGCGTCGAAGACATCACGAACACCGGGGAGCTGTTTTTT. Translated, it gives CSVEDITNTGELFF.

This chain connects TRBV5-1 to TRBJ2-3, with 10 bases matching TRBD1. CDR1 is SGHRS and CDR2 is YFSETQ in the germline V gene. The CDR3 is made up of 18 amino acids. Trimming cost V 5 bases and J 1 base; bases outside gene matches: 13. The CDR3 nucleotides read TGCGCCAGCAGGCATAACCGATTCGGGACAGGGGGCACAGATACGCAGTATTTT. This translates into CASRHNRFGTGGTDTQYF.

As regards this clone: Distinct nucleotide sequences in the sample also encode this CDR3. This chain uses TRBV11-1 with TRBJ2-5, with 7 bases matching TRBD1. Germline CDR1 and CDR2: SGHAT and FQDESV (reference sequence). CDR3 length equals 13 residues. Trimming took 1 base from V and 4 from J; bases not matched to a gene: 0. CDR3 in DNA: TGTGCCAGCAGCTTAGACAGGGGAGAGACCCAGTACTTC. This codes for CASSLDRGETQYF.

This chain uses TRBV11-2 with TRBJ2-3; 9 bases fit TRBD1. Trimming took 4 bases from V and 5 from J; bases not matched to a gene: 7. CDR3 size: 15 residues. Germline-derived CDR1 and CDR2 are SGHAT and FQNNGV. The CDR3 region has the DNA TGTGCCAGCAGCTGGGGACAGGGTTTTATAGATACGCAGTATTTT. It yields the protein CASSWGQGFIDTQYF. Full variable domain (outside the CDR3, taken from reference TRBV11-2 and TRBJ2-3): EAGVAQSPRYKIIEKRQSVAFWCNPISGHATLYWYQQILGQGPKLLIQFQNNGVVDDSQLPKDRFSAERLKGVDSTLKIQPAKLEDSAVYLCASSWGQGFIDTQYFGPGTRLTVL.

This clone was recorded only once. The chain recombines TRBV14 with TRBJ1-2; TRBD1 agrees at 8 bases. The V gene end was trimmed by 4 bases and the J gene end by 0 bases; junction bases not matched to a gene: 4. This CDR3 region has 15 residues. The germline V gene encodes CDR1 SGHDN and CDR2 FVKESK. The CDR3 region is CASSRTGNTNYGYTF. CDR3 nucleotide sequence: TGTGCCAGCAGCCGGACAGGGAACACTAACTATGGCTACACCTTC. The whole variable domain, remainder taken from reference TRBV14 and TRBJ1-2, is EAGVTQFPSHSVIEKGQTVTLRCDPISGHDNLYWYRRVMGKEIKFLLHFVKESKQDESGMPNNRFLAERTGGTYSTLKVQPAELEDSGVYFCASSRTGNTNYGYTFGSGTRLTVV.

The chain combines TRBV4-2 with TRBJ1-2, with D maybe TRBD1 (5 bases). The germline CDR1 and CDR2 sequences are LGHNA and YNFKEQ. Trimming stripped 0 bases from V and 4 bases from J, with 9 bases between. This CDR3 region has 14 residues. Here the CDR3 reads CASSQDLDSYGYTF. As DNA, the CDR3 is TGTGCCAGCAGCCAAGATCTAGACAGCTATGGCTACACCTTC.

The chain employs TRBV9 and TRBJ2-3, with TRBD1 identical over 11 bases. The junction had 1 base not matched to a gene; V was cut back by 0 bases and J by 4 bases. The germline gives CDR1 SGDLS, CDR2 YYNGEE. CDR3 length: 15 residues. The CDR3: CASSVAGQGADTQYF. CDR3 DNA: TGTGCCAGCAGCGTAGCGGGACAGGGGGCAGATACGCAGTATTTT.

This chain connects TRBV7-8 to TRBJ2-7; the match to TRBD1 covers 8 bases. The CDR3 sequence is 15 residues long. With V trimmed by 1 base and J by 2 bases, 4 bases remained unmatched. Per germline, CDR1 SGHVS and CDR2 FQNEAQ. The CDR3 DNA reads TGTGCCAGCAGCTTAGGGACAGGGAAAGCCTACGAGCAGTACTTC. Translated: CASSLGTGKAYEQYF.

The CDR3 DNA reads TGCAGCGTTGTCGCTAGCTCTGGGGCCAACGTCCTGACTTTC. It yields the protein CSVVASSGANVLTF. The chain couples TRBV29-1 to TRBJ2-6; D gene unclear. Germline V gene sequence: CDR1 SQVTM, CDR2 ANQGSEA. The CDR3 sequence is 14 residues long. Trimming took off 4 bases at V and 0 bases at J, with 7 bases between the two ends. Variable domain in full (rest from reference TRBV29-1 and TRBJ2-6): SAVISQKPSRDICQRGTSLTIQCQVDSQVTMMFWYRQQPGQSLTLIATANQGSEATYESGFVIDKFPISRPNLTFSTLTVSNMSPEDSSIYLCSVVASSGANVLTFGAGSRLTVL.

The V gene is TRBV4-1, the J gene TRBJ2-7, with TRBD2 matching 9 bases. Trimming took 4 bases from V and 0 from J; bases not matched to a gene: 10. Germline V gene data show CDR1 as MGHRA and CDR2 as YSYEKL. The CDR3 runs 17 residues. For the CDR3, the DNA is TGCGCCAGCAGCCGAGTTTCTAGCGGGGTTCTCTCCTACGAGCAGTACTTC. It is translated as CASSRVSSGVLSYEQYF.

This chain uses TRBV6-1 with TRBJ2-3; 14 nucleotides match TRBD2. V was pared by 3 bases and J by 0 bases, with 8 bases of the junction left unmatched. Germline V lookup: CDR1 MNHNS, CDR2 SASEGT. The CDR3 sequence is 19 residues long. The CDR3 loop reads CASSEWGLAGASSTDTQYF. For the CDR3, the DNA is TGTGCCAGCAGTGAGTGGGGACTAGCGGGGGCGTCTAGCACAGATACGCAGTATTTT.

This clone has just a few counts. The chain's CDR3 is CASSLGADTEAFF. In DNA form, the CDR3 reads TGTGCCAGCAGCTTGGGAGCGGACACTGAAGCTTTCTTT. The rearrangement uses TRBV5-6 and TRBJ1-1; D ambiguous. This CDR3 is 13 amino acids long. Germline V gene sequence: CDR1 SGHDT, CDR2 YYEEEE. V gave up 0 bases and J gave up 3 bases, with 6 bases separating them.

The chain carries TRBV18 and TRBJ2-7; 9 nucleotides match TRBD1. This CDR3 spans 15 amino acids. Per the germline V gene, CDR1 is KGHSH and CDR2 is LQKENI. The CDR3 is CASSWVGTGKNEQYF. The CDR3, as DNA: TGTGCTTCGTCGTGGGTGGGGACAGGGAAAAACGAGCAGTACTTC.